The following is a T cell receptor beta chain sequence with its context. The source of the sample is a study of T cell responses to AZD1222 COVID-19 vaccine. CDR3 length: 13 residues. With V trimmed by 5 bases and J by 8 bases, 8 bases remained unmatched. The germline CDR1 and CDR2 sequences are MDHEN and SYDVKM. TCRdb's copy holds only in-frame clones and misses some; the assay was immunoSEQ multiplex PCR. The sample lists approximately 160,000 clones; about 90% were seen once. The receptor's source is an adult in good health. The gene calls are TRBV28 and TRBJ1-1; 7 nucleotides agree with TRBD1. The sample in question was peripheral blood, obtained on day 0 of AZD1222 vaccination. CDR3 nucleotides: TGTGCCAGCAGTCCCGACAGGGTGCGAGAAGCTTTCTTT. Its protein product is CASSPDRVREAFF.